One sample yielded the 30 T cell receptor beta chains listed below, sequenced in a study of blood T cell repertoires in COVID-19. Assay: immunoSEQ multiplex PCR; the TCRdb copy retains only in-frame clones and omits some. The sample has 180,000 or so clones; roughly 86% are singletons. What was sequenced was peripheral blood. The source is a woman of 80 years or more in a cohort sampled during active or convalescent COVID-19.

The chain has TRBV19 and TRBJ1-6; weak D call: TRBD1 (6 bases). The CDR3 runs to 14 residues. Trimming removed 3 bases at V and 3 bases at J, with 6 bases between. CDR1 and CDR2 (germline): LNHDA, SQIVND (reference sequence). CDR3 amino acids: CASSMDSYNSPLHF. The CDR3 nucleotides are TGTGCCAGTAGTATGGACAGCTATAATTCACCCCTCCACTTT.

This chain joins TRBV6-2 or TRBV6-3 and TRBJ2-1, with 9 bases matching TRBD2. The CDR3 spans 18 residues. Germline V gene lookup returns CDR1 MNHEY and CDR2 SVGEGT. J gave up 2 bases and V 1 base, and 9 bases lay outside the gene matches. CDR3 nucleotide sequence: TGTGCCAGCAGTTACTATGTTAGCGGGAGTCGGCCCTACAATGAGCAGTTCTTC. Protein sequence: CASSYYVSGSRPYNEQFF.

The chain carries TRBV18 and TRBJ1-1; D perhaps matches TRBD1 (6 bases). Germline CDR1 KGHSH, CDR2 LQKENI. V gave up 2 bases and J gave up 0 bases, with 7 bases separating them. CDR3 size: 14 residues. The CDR3 DNA reads TGTGCCAGCTCACCAGACAGGATGAACACTGAAGCTTTCTTT. The encoded protein is CASSPDRMNTEAFF.

The genes are TRBV2 and TRBJ1-2, with 9 positions matching TRBD1. The CDR3 has 16 residues. With V trimmed by 6 bases and J by 0 bases, 8 bases remained unmatched. The germline gives CDR1 SNHLY, CDR2 FYNNEI. Here the CDR3 reads CASSTPDRGSNYGYTF. CDR3 in DNA: TGTGCCAGCAGCACACCTGACAGGGGGTCTAACTATGGCTACACCTTC. The entire variable domain, with the rest obtained from reference TRBV2 and TRBJ1-2, is as follows: EPEVTQTPSHQVTQMGQEVILRCVPISNHLYFYWYRQILGQKVEFLVSFYNNEISEKSEIFDDQFSVERPDGSNFTLKIRSTKLEDSAMYFCASSTPDRGSNYGYTFGSGTRLTVV.

The chain joins TRBV2 to TRBJ2-7, with 9 bases identical to TRBD1. This CDR3 is built from 14 residues. J lost 6 bases, V lost 5 bases, and 8 bases had no gene match. The germline V gene has CDR1 SNHLY and CDR2 FYNNEI. The CDR3 region is CASSTSGTGTEQYF. DNA of the CDR3: TGTGCCAGCAGTACCTCCGGGACAGGGACCGAGCAGTACTTC.

The chain employs TRBV19 and TRBJ2-7, with a possible D match to TRBD1 (6 bases). Germline values: CDR1 LNHDA, CDR2 SQIVND (reference sequence). This CDR3 is built from 13 residues. CDR3: CASRLQGSYEQYF. CDR3 in DNA: TGTGCAAGCCGACTACAGGGTTCCTACGAGCAGTACTTC.

This rearrangement joins TRBV5-1 to TRBJ1-2, with 9 bases matching TRBD1. Germline CDR1 reads SGHRS; CDR2 reads YFSETQ. Unmatched junction bases numbered 12, after V lost 6 bases and J lost 6 bases. The CDR3 loop spans 15 amino acids. Written as DNA, the CDR3 is TGCGCCAGCACACCGACAGGGGGACGGCAGGATGGCTACACCTTC. Residues: CASTPTGGRQDGYTF.

J is TRBJ1-2 and V is TRBV27; 7 bases line up with TRBD1. With 5 bases clipped from V and 5 bases from J, the junction kept 8 bases outside the gene matches. Germline V gene data show CDR1 as MNHEY and CDR2 as SMNVEV (reference sequence). CDR3 length: 14 residues. CDR3 region: CASSIRTGGYGYTF. The DNA for the CDR3 is TGTGCCAGCAGTATTCGGACAGGCGGGTATGGCTACACCTTC.

The chain is built from TRBV6-2 or TRBV6-3 and TRBJ1-1; 10 nucleotides match TRBD1. The CDR3 is 19 amino acids. With V trimmed by 2 bases and J by 3 bases, 15 bases remained unmatched. Germline-derived CDR1 and CDR2 are MNHEY and SVGEGT. CDR3: CASSYLPRTGGILYTEAFF. CDR3 in DNA: TGTGCCAGCAGTTACCTTCCTAGGACAGGGGGAATTCTATACACTGAAGCTTTCTTT.

This sequence joins TRBV3-1 (or the pseudogene TRBV3-2) and TRBJ2-1, with TRBD2 matching 11 bases. With 2 bases clipped from V and 4 bases from J, the junction kept 7 bases outside the gene matches. The CDR3 is made up of 17 amino acids. Germline loops: CDR1 LGHDT, CDR2 YNNKEL (reference sequence). The CDR3 loop is CASSQPLSGRGYNEQFF. The CDR3 region has the DNA TGTGCCAGCAGCCAACCGCTTAGCGGGAGGGGGTACAATGAGCAGTTCTTC.

The chain couples TRBV30 to TRBJ2-1, with D maybe TRBD2 (6 bases). The V end lost 2 bases, the J end lost 9 bases, and 17 bases lay between the germline ends. The CDR3 runs to 14 residues. Germline lookup yields CDR1 GTSNPN and CDR2 SVGIG (reference sequence). The DNA for the CDR3 is TGTGCCTGGAGTTACACTGGGGGGTTCGGTGAGCAGTTCTTC. It is translated as CAWSYTGGFGEQFF.

The chain combines TRBV13 with TRBJ1-2; D might be TRBD1 (6 bases). CDR3 length equals 13 residues. Deletions cut 8 bases from V and 7 bases from J, with 17 bases between. Germline CDR1 reads PRHDT; CDR2 reads FYEKMQ (reference sequence). The CDR3 nucleotides read TGTGCCAGCGAGTCCCGGGGGGCTTCTGGCTACACCTTC. Translated, it gives CASESRGASGYTF.

The gene calls are TRBV29-1 and TRBJ1-2, with a tentative D call TRBD1 (6 bases). CDR3 length: 15 residues. Germline CDR1 SQVTM, CDR2 ANQGSEA. The V and J ends lost 1 base and 5 bases respectively, with 17 bases between them. The CDR3, as DNA: TGCAGCGTTGAAGGTTCCGGCAGGGGTAGATATGGCTACACCTTC. Translated, it gives CSVEGSGRGRYGYTF.

This chain joins TRBV18 and TRBJ2-5; unclear D gene. This CDR3 has 13 residues. Trimming cost V 5 bases and J 5 bases, with 12 bases left between them. The germline V gene has CDR1 KGHSH and CDR2 LQKENI. The CDR3 loop reads CASSSAGLETQYF. The CDR3 bases are TGTGCCAGCTCATCTGCCGGTCTGGAGACCCAGTACTTC.

The rearrangement joins TRBV11-3 to TRBJ1-4; D gene uncertain. CDR1 and CDR2 (germline): SGHNT, YENEEA. V lost 5 bases and J lost 8, with 18 bases in between. The CDR3 consists of 15 residues. CDR3 DNA sequence: TGTGCCAGCAGCCGGACGACATTCGGGGAAGAAAAACTGTTTTTT. Its protein product is CASSRTTFGEEKLFF.

The CDR3 region has the DNA TGCGCCAGCAGCCAAGATTTTAGCCGGGACAGGGGGCCAGATACGCAGTATTTT. It encodes CASSQDFSRDRGPDTQYF. The chain recombines TRBV4-3 with TRBJ2-3, with 12 nucleotides matching TRBD1. Trimming removed 0 bases from V and 4 bases from J; junction bases left unmatched: 8. Germline assignment: CDR1 LGHNA and CDR2 YSLEER. There are 18 residues in the CDR3.

The chain links TRBV5-4 to TRBJ2-3, with D perhaps matching TRBD1 (6 bases). The CDR3 runs 15 residues. V gave up 0 bases and J gave up 4 bases, with 12 bases separating them. Germline CDR1 is SGHNT and CDR2 is YYREEE (reference sequence). For the CDR3, the DNA is TGTGCCAGCAGCTTGGAATGGGGGCGCGCAGATACGCAGTATTTT. It is translated as CASSLEWGRADTQYF.

This sequence joins TRBV7-2 and TRBJ2-7; D perhaps matches TRBD1 (6 bases). The V end was cut by 0 bases, the J end by 3 bases, with 15 bases between. The CDR3 is 16 residues long. The V gene's germline CDR1 is SGHTA and CDR2 FQGNSA. CDR3 sequence: CASSLARRTDLYEQYV. Here the CDR3 DNA reads TGTGCCAGCAGCTTAGCGCGAAGGACAGACCTCTACGAGCAGTACGTC.

This clone has more than one count but fewer than ten. The chain is built from TRBV2 and TRBJ2-5; 7 bases line up with TRBD1. The CDR3 sequence is 14 residues long. Germline V lookup: CDR1 SNHLY, CDR2 FYNNEI. V dropped 6 bases and J dropped 2; count of bases not matched to a gene: 6. The CDR3 loop is CASSLGTEQETQYF. The CDR3 nucleotides are TGTGCCAGCAGCCTTGGGACAGAACAAGAGACCCAGTACTTC.

In this sample, this clone is medium-sized (0.01 to 0.1%). The gene calls are TRBV3-1 (or the pseudogene TRBV3-2) and TRBJ2-2; 10 bases are a match to TRBD2. CDR3 length equals 16 residues. The germline V gene encodes CDR1 LGHDT and CDR2 YNNKEL (reference sequence). Trimming at V came to 4 bases and at J to 7 bases, leaving 9 bases not matched to a gene. DNA for the CDR3: TGTGCCAGCAGCCTATCTAGCGGGAGCTCAAGCGGGGAGCTGTTTTTT. Translated, it gives CASSLSSGSSSGELFF.

This chain uses TRBV3-1 (or the pseudogene TRBV3-2) with TRBJ1-5, with D possibly TRBD1 on 6 matching bases. CDR1 is LGHDT and CDR2 is YNNKEL in the germline V gene (reference sequence). CDR3 length: 15 amino acids. Trimming cost V 4 bases and J 3 bases, with 13 bases left between them. The CDR3 region has the DNA TGTGCCAGCAGCCCCCGGGGGGCAGCCAATCAGCCCCAGCATTTT. This codes for CASSPRGAANQPQHF.

The chain recombines TRBV21-1 with TRBJ1-2; the DNA was not compared with TRBD1, the D call given in the table. TRBV21-1 is a listed pseudogene. This CDR3 comprises 13 residues. The DNA of the CDR3 is TGTGCCAGCGGGTCAGGGGCTCTCTATGGCTACACCTTC. It codes for CASGSGALYGYTF.

The CDR3 DNA is TGTGCCAGCAGCCAGGCAGGGTCTTTTACAGATACGCAGTATTTT. Amino acids: CASSQAGSFTDTQYF. The chain joins TRBV14 to TRBJ2-3; tentatively, D is TRBD1 (5 bases). The CDR3 is 15 amino acids. V lost 3 bases and J lost 3, with 13 bases in between. Looked up from germline, CDR1 is SGHDN and CDR2 is FVKESK.

This chain connects TRBV7-8 to TRBJ2-5, with D possibly TRBD1 on 6 matching bases. V was clipped by 0 bases and J by 4 bases, with 15 bases between them. Germline V gene lookup returns CDR1 SGHVS and CDR2 FQNEAQ. The CDR3 has 16 amino acids. The DNA for the CDR3 is TGTGCCAGCAGCTTAGCGGCCAGGGGCAGGGGAGAGACCCAGTACTTC. This codes for CASSLAARGRGETQYF.

The sample holds a few counts of this clone. The J gene is TRBJ1-4, the V gene TRBV10-3; D is undetermined. The CDR3 has 15 amino acids. Trimming removed 11 bases from V and 6 bases from J, with 22 bases in between. The germline gives CDR1 ENHRY, CDR2 SYGVKD. This CDR3 is CAAGGDPRLDEKLFF. DNA of the CDR3: TGTGCCGCGGGTGGGGATCCTCGACTCGATGAAAAACTGTTTTTT.

The chain has TRBV5-8 and TRBJ1-5; D not certain. Germline V CDR1 and CDR2: SGHTS, YDEGEE. Trimming cost V 4 bases and J 4 bases, with 12 bases left between them. CDR3 length: 14 residues. The CDR3 here is CASSLPGGNQPQHF. The DNA of the CDR3 is TGTGCCAGCAGCCTCCCGGGCGGGAATCAGCCCCAGCATTTT.

CDR3 in amino acids: CASSPSSRGKGSPLHF. The CDR3 DNA reads TGTGCCAGCAGTCCATCATCTAGGGGGAAGGGGTCACCCCTCCACTTT. This sequence joins TRBV27 and TRBJ1-6; D possibly corresponds to TRBD1 (6 bases). Trimming left V 5 bases short and J 10 bases short, with 21 bases between. CDR3 length equals 16 residues. Germline lookup yields CDR1 MNHEY and CDR2 SMNVEV (reference sequence).

V gene TRBV5-6 combines with J gene TRBJ2-1; 8 nucleotides line up with TRBD2. This CDR3 has 15 residues. The germline gives CDR1 SGHDT, CDR2 YYEEEE. Trimming removed 3 bases from V and 3 bases from J; junction bases left unmatched: 5. The CDR3 DNA reads TGTGCCAGCAGCTGGACCCGGGGGGGCTACAATGAGCAGTTCTTC. It is translated as CASSWTRGGYNEQFF.

The chain employs TRBV18 and TRBJ2-2; 7 bases match TRBD1. After removal of 3 bases from V and 6 bases from J, the junction contained 7 bases not matched to a gene. CDR1 KGHSH and CDR2 LQKENI come from the germline V gene. This CDR3 contains 15 residues. CDR3 in amino acids: CASSPKGAGSGELFF. CDR3 sequence (DNA): TGTGCCAGCTCACCGAAGGGGGCTGGGTCCGGGGAGCTGTTTTTT.

This clone was detected only a few times. This chain connects TRBV10-1 to TRBJ2-4; D gene unclear. V was shortened by 2 bases and J by 1 base, with 6 bases between the two germline ends. The germline CDR1 and CDR2 sequences are WNHNN and SYGVQD (reference sequence). The CDR3 runs 14 residues. CDR3: CASSETEAKNIQYF. The CDR3 DNA is TGCGCCAGCAGTGAGACAGAGGCCAAAAACATTCAGTACTTC.